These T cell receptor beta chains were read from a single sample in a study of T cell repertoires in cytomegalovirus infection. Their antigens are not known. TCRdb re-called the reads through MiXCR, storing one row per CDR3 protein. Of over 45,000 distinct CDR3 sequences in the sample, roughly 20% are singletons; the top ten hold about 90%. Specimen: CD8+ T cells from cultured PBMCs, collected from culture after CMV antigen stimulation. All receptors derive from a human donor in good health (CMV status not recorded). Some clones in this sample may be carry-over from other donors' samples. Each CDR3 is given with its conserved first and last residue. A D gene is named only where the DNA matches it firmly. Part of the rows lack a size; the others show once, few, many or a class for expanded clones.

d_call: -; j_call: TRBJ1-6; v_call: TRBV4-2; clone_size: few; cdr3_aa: CASKGEASSYNSPLHF; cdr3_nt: TGTGCCAGCAAGGGGGAAGCTAGCTCCTATAATTCACCCCTCCACTTT
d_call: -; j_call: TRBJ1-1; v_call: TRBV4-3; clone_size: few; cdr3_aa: CASSPRTGIGNTEAFF; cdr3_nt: TGCGCCAGCAGCCCTAGAACAGGGATAGGTAACACTGAAGCTTTCTTT
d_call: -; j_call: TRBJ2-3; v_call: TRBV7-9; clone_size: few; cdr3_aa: CASSSSLIVAGAHTQYF; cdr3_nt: TGTGCCAGCAGCTCCTCCCTTATAGTGGCGGGGGCGCATACGCAGTATTTT
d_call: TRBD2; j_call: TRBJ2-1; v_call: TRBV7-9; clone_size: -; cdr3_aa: CATFLLASTYNEQFF; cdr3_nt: TGTGCCACCTTCCTACTAGCGAGCACCTACAATGAGCAGTTCTTC
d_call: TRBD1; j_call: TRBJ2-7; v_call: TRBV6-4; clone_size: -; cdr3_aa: CASSESPGTGAHEQYF; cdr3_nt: TGTGCCAGCAGTGAGAGTCCCGGGACAGGGGCCCACGAGCAGTACTTC
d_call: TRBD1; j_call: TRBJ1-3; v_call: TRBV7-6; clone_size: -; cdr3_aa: CASSLNRGSGNTIYF; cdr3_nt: TGTGCCAGCAGCTTAAACAGGGGCTCTGGAAACACCATATATTTT
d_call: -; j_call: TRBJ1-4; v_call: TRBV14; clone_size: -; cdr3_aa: CASSQDRVKLFF; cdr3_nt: TGTGCCAGCAGCCAAGATCGGGTAAAACTGTTTTTT
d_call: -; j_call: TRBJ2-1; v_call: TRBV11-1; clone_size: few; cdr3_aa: CASSLIRGGSYNEQFF; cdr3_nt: TGTGCCAGCAGCCTGATCAGGGGGGGCTCCTACAATGAGCAGTTCTTC
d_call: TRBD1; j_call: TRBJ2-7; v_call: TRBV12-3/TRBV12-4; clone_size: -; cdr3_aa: CASSIGQGTYF; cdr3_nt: TGTGCCAGCAGTATCGGACAGGGGACATACTTC
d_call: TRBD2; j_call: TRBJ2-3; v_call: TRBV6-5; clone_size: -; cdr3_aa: CASSPLELAGGTDTQYF; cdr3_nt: TGTGCCAGCAGTCCTTTGGAGTTAGCGGGTGGCACAGATACGCAGTATTTT
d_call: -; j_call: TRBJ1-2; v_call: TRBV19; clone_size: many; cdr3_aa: CASSLQEGSGDYGYTF; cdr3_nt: TGTGCCAGTAGTCTCCAAGAAGGGTCCGGAGACTATGGCTACACCTTC
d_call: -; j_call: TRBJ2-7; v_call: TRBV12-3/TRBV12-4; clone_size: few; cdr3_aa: CASRLYDEQYF; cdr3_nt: TGTGCCAGCAGACTGTACGACGAGCAGTACTTC
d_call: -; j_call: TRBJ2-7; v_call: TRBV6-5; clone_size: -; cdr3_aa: CASSYQQGYEQYF; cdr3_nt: TGTGCCAGCAGTTATCAACAGGGATACGAGCAGTACTTC
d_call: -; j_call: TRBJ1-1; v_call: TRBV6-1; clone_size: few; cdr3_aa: CASSEYEGITEAFF; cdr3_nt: TGTGCCAGCAGTGAATATGAGGGGATCACTGAAGCTTTCTTT
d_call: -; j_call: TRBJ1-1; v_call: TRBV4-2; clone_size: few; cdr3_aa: CASSQDRDGTEAFF; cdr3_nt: TGTGCCAGCAGCCAAGATAGGGACGGTACTGAAGCTTTCTTT
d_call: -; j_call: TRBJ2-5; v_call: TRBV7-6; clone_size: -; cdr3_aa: CASSLGGQETQYF; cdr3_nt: TGTGCCAGCAGCTTGGGAGGACAAGAGACCCAGTACTTC
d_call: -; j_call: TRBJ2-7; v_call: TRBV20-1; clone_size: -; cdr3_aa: CSASQELWIPRYEQYF; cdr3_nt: TGCAGTGCTAGTCAAGAATTGTGGATCCCACGCTACGAGCAGTACTTC
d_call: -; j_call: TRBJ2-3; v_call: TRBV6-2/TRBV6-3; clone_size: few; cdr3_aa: CASSRRGVSGDTQYF; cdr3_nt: TGTGCCAGCAGTAGGAGAGGGGTATCCGGCGATACGCAGTATTTT
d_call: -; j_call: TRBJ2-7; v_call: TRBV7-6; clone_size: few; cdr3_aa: CASSQLLGHEQYF; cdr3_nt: TGTGCCAGCAGTCAACTCCTAGGGCACGAGCAGTACTTC
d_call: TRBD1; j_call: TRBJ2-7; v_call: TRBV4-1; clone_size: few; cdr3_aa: CASSQEGTGNSYEQYF; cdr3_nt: TGCGCCAGCAGCCAAGAAGGGACAGGAAATTCCTACGAGCAGTACTTC
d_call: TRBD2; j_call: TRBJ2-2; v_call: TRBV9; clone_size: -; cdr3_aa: CASSVLAGDTGELFF; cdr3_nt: TGTGCCAGCAGCGTTTTAGCGGGAGACACCGGGGAGCTGTTTTTT
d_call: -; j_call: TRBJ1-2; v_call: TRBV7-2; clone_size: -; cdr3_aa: CASSLGWWQGPHYGYTF; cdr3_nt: TGTGCCAGCAGCTTAGGGTGGTGGCAGGGACCCCACTATGGCTACACCTTC
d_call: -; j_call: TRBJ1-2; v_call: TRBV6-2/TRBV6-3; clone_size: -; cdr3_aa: CASSETGTASGYTF; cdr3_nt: TGTGCCAGCAGTGAGACCGGGACTGCCTCCGGCTACACCTTC
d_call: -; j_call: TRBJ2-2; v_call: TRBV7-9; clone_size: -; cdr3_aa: CASSSRPPGNTGELFF; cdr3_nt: TGTGCCAGCAGCAGTCGCCCGCCAGGGAACACCGGGGAGCTGTTTTTT
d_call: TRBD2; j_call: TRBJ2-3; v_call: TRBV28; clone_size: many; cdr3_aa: CASSSDTSGRSTDTQYF; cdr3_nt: TGTGCCAGCAGTTCCGATACTAGCGGGAGGAGCACAGATACGCAGTATTTT
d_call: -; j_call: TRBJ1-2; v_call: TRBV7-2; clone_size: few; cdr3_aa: CASSLRGGNYGYTF; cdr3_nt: TGTGCCAGCAGCTTAAGGGGCGGGAACTATGGCTACACCTTC
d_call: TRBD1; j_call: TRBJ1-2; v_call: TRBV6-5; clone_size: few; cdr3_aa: CASSYSRTGGDYGYTF; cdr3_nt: TGTGCCAGCAGTTACAGCCGGACAGGGGGCGACTATGGCTACACCTTC
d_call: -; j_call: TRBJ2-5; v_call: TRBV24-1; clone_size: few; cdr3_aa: CATSDYETQYF; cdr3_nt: TGTGCCACCAGTGATTATGAGACCCAGTACTTC
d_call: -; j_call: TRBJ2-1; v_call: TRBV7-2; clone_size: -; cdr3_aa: CASSLDGSSDNEQFF; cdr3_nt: TGTGCCAGCAGCTTAGACGGGAGCTCCGACAATGAGCAGTTCTTC
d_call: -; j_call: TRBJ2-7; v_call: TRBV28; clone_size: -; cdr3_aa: CASSLRKVGVREQYF; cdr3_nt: TGTGCCAGCAGTTTGCGCAAGGTAGGGGTTCGCGAGCAGTACTTC
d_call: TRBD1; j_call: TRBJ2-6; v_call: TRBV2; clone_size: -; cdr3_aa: CASLEVSGQGSTGANVLTF; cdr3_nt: TGTGCCAGCCTCGAAGTGTCGGGACAGGGAAGTACTGGGGCCAACGTCCTGACTTTC
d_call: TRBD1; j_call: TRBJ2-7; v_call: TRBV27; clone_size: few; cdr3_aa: CASSLAKDRPYEQYF; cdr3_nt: TGTGCCAGCAGTTTAGCCAAGGACAGGCCCTACGAGCAGTACTTC
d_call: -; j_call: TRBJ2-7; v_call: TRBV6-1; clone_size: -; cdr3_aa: CASSAGEPYEQYF; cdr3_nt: TGTGCCAGCAGTGCTGGAGAGCCCTACGAGCAGTACTTC
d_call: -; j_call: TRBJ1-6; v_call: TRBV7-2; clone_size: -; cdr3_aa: CASREGQNSPLHF; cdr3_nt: TGTGCCAGCAGGGAGGGACAAAATTCACCCCTCCACTTT
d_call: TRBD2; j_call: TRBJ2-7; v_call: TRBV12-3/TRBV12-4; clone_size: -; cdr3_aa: CASSSSSGGRYEQYF; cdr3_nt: TGTGCCAGCAGCTCCTCTAGCGGGGGGCGGTACGAGCAGTACTTC
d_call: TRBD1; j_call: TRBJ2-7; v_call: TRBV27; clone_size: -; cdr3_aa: CASSHRQGLGYEQYF; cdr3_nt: TGTGCCAGCAGTCATCGACAGGGTTTAGGCTACGAGCAGTACTTC